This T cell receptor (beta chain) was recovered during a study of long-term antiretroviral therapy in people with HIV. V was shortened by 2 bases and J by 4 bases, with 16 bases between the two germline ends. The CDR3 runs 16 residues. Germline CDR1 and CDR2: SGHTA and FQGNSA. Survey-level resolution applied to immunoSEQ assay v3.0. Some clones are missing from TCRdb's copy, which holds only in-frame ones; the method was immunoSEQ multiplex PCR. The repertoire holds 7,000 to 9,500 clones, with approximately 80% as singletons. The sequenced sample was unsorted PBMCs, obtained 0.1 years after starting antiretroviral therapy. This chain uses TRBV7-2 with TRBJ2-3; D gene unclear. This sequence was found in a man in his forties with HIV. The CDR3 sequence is CASSLRARSGSDTQYF. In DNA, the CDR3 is TGTGCCAGCAGCTTAAGGGCTCGCTCCGGCTCAGATACGCAGTATTTT.